Described below is a single TCR beta chain sequence and its context. Trimming took 4 bases from V and 6 from J; bases not matched to a gene: 7. The CDR3 extends over 14 amino acids. It was CD45RO-negative cells, positively selected for CCR7, that made up naive CD8 cells, with terminally differentiated effector memory CD45RA+ cells excluded. HIV-negative, healthy adults without recent acute infections or vaccinations were the donors. This sample is drawn from a study of shared clonotypes between healthy human individuals. Measured with immunoSEQ multiplex PCR; TCRdb has only the in-frame clones, and not every one. The sample has about 1,900,000 clones; approximately 94% are singletons.

The rearrangement links TRBV5-7 to TRBJ1-1; TRBD1 aligns across 9 bases. TRBV5-7 is classed as an ORF, of uncertain function. The TCR originated in a man younger than 30 in good health. The sample comprised naive CD8+ T cells sorted from blood. CDR3 loop: CASSMGDRASEAFF. The CDR3 nucleotides are TGTGCCAGCAGCATGGGGGACAGGGCTTCTGAAGCTTTCTTT.